This TCR beta chain was captured in a study of shared clonotypes between healthy human individuals. Unmatched junction bases numbered 2, after V lost 2 bases and J lost 2 bases. Germline V gene data show CDR1 as GTSNPN and CDR2 as SVGIG (reference sequence). The CDR3 is 14 residues long. Assay: immunoSEQ multiplex PCR; the TCRdb copy retains only in-frame clones and omits some. The sample contains roughly 2.5 million clones, around nine tenths of which appear only once. This clone was detected only once. The chain has TRBV30 and TRBJ2-5; 10 bases match TRBD2. The source material was naive CD4+ T cells sorted from blood. Subset meaning: CD45RA+ positively selected. The TCR sequence derives from a man between 18 and 29 years old in good health. CDR3 protein: CAWSTSGAQETQYF. CDR3 bases: TGTGCCTGGAGTACTAGCGGGGCACAAGAGACCCAGTACTTC.